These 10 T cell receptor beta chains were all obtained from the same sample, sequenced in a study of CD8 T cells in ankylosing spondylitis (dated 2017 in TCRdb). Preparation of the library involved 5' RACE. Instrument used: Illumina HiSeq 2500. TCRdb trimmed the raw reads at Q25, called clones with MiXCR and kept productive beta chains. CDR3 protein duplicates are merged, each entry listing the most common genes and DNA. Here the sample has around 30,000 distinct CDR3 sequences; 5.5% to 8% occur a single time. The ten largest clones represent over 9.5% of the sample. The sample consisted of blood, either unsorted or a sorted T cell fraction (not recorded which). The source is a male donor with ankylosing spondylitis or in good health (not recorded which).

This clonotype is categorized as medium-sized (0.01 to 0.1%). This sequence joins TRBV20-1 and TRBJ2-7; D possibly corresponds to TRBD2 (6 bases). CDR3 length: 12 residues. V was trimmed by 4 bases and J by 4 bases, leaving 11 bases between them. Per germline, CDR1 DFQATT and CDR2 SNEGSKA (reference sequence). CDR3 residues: CSATGEGYEQYF. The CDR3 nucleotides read TGCAGTGCTACGGGAGAAGGGTACGAGCAGTACTTC.

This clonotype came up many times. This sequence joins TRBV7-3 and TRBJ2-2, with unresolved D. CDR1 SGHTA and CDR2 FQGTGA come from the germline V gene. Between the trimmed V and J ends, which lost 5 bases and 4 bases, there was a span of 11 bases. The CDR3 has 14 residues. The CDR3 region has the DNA TGTGCCAGCAGCCCCCTGTCCTCCACCGGGGAGCTGTTTTTT. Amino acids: CASSPLSSTGELFF.

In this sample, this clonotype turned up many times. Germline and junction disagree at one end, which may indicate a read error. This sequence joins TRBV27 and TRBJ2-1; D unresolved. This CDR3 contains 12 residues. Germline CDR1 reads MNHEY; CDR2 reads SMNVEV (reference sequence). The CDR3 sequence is CASSSPYNEQFF. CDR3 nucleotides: TGTGCCAGCAGTTCCCCCTATAATGAGCAGTTCTTC.

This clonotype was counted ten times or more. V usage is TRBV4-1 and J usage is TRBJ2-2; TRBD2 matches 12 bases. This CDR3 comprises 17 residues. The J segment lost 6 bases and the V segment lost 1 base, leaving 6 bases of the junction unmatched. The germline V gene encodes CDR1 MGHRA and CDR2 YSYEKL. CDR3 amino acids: CASSQGYLAGGPGELFF. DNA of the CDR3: TGCGCCAGCAGCCAAGGATATCTAGCGGGAGGGCCCGGGGAGCTGTTTTTT.

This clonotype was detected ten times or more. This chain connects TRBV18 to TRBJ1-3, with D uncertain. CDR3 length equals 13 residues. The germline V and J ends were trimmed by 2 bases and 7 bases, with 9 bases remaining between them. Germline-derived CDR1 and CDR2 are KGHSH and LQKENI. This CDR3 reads CASSPRISNTIYF. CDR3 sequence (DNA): TGTGCCAGCTCACCAAGAATTAGTAACACCATATATTTT.

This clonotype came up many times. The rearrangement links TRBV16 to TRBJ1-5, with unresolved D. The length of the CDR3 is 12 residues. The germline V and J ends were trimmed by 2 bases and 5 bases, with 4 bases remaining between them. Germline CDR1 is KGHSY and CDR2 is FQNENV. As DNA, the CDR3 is TGTGCCAGCAGCCAACTATATCAGCCCCAGCATTTT. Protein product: CASSQLYQPQHF. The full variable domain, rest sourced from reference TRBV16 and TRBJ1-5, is GEEVAQTPKHLVRGEGQKAKLYCAPIKGHSYVFWYQQVLKNEFKFLISFQNENVFDETGMPKERFSAKCLPNSPCSLEIQATKLEDSAVYFCASSQLYQPQHFGDGTRLSIL.

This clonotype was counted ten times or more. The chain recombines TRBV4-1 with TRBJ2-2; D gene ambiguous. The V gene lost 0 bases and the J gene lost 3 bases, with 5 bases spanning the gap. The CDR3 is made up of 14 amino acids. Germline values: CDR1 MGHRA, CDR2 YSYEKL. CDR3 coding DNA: TGCGCCAGCAGCCAAGATCCCGACACCGGGGAGCTGTTTTTT. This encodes CASSQDPDTGELFF.

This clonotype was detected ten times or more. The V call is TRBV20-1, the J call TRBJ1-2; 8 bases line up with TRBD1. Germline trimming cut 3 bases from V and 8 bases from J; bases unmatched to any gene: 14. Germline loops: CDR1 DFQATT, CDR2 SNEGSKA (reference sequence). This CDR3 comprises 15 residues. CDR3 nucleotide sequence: TGCAGTGCTAGTCTGATGGACAGGGCCGTCGGCGGCTACACCTTC. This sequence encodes CSASLMDRAVGGYTF.

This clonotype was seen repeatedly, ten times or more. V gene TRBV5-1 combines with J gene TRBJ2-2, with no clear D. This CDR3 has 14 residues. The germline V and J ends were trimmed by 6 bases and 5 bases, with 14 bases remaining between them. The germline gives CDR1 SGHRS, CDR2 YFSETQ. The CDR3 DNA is TGCGCCAGCACGTTACAGATGGAGACCGGGGAGCTGTTTTTT. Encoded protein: CASTLQMETGELFF.

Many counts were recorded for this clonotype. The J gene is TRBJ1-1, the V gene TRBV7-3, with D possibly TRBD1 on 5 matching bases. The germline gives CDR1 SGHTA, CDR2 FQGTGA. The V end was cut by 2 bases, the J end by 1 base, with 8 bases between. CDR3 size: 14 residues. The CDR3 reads CASSLPGGNTEAFF. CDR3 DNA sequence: TGTGCCAGCAGCTTACCCGGGGGGAACACTGAAGCTTTCTTT.